One sample yielded the 20 T cell receptor beta chains listed below, sequenced in a study of CXCR3-negative and CXCR3-positive naive CD8 T cells. Whole-study results and caveats: TRB CDR3 hydrophobicity was greater in CXCR3-positive naive cells than in CXCR3-negative naive cells.

The authors prepared UMI-labeled TRB cDNA libraries by 5' RACE. TCRdb reprocessed the 5' RACE reads and stores each CDR3 protein as one record, lacking DNA. Its listing shows about 150,000 distinct CDR3 sequences. Their specific antigens are unknown. Sequenced input: naive CXCR3+ CD8+ T cells from blood. Subset reported: CD45RO-CCR7+CD27+CD95- naive CD8+ T cells expressing CXCR3 (TNR3+). The receptor set was obtained from a human donor in good health. Some clones in this sample may be carry-over from other donors' samples.

This chain joins TRBV7-9 and TRBJ1-4. CDR3 length: 11 residues. Germline CDR1 reads SEHNR; CDR2 reads FQNEAQ (reference sequence). This CDR3 is CASSSGQKLFF.

V is TRBV29-1 and J is TRBJ2-2; the TCRdb call, TRBD1, lacks DNA for checking. The germline gives CDR1 SQVTM, CDR2 ANQGSEA. The CDR3 has 13 residues. The CDR3 sequence: CSVPDLDTGELFF.

This chain connects TRBV7-9 to TRBJ1-1. Germline V lookup: CDR1 SEHNR, CDR2 FQNEAQ (reference sequence). The CDR3 is 11 residues long. This chain's CDR3 is CASSLGEEAFF.

This chain connects TRBV29-1 to TRBJ2-5; TCRdb picks TRBD1, but there is no DNA to check that call. Germline V gene lookup returns CDR1 SQVTM and CDR2 ANQGSEA. This CDR3 comprises 15 residues. This CDR3 is CSASGTAFSGETQYF.

The chain joins TRBV7-9 to TRBJ2-3; the D call of TRBD2 rests on TCRdb alone, since no DNA is present to check it. The CDR3 runs to 14 residues. In germline, CDR1 is SEHNR, CDR2 FQNEAQ (reference sequence). The CDR3 spells CARSDGESSDTQYF.

The chain couples TRBV12-3 or TRBV12-4 to TRBJ1-5. This CDR3 has 14 residues. The chain's CDR3 is CASSLSSSNQPQHF.

The rearrangement uses TRBV28 and TRBJ2-7; TCRdb gives TRBD1 as the D gene, but with no DNA this cannot be confirmed. The CDR3 runs 14 residues. The germline V gene encodes CDR1 MDHEN and CDR2 SYDVKM. CDR3 region: CASSLTGANYEQYF.

V is TRBV12-3 or TRBV12-4 and J is TRBJ1-5; as DNA is missing, the TRBD1 call by TCRdb cannot be tested. The CDR3 sequence is 18 residues long. The CDR3 loop is CASSLTQGPLYSNQPQHF.

This chain connects TRBV9 to TRBJ2-1. Germline V gives CDR1 SGDLS, CDR2 YYNGEE. This CDR3 spans 15 amino acids. CDR3 amino acids: CASSVGTGLLDEQFF.

The gene calls are TRBV4-2 and TRBJ2-7. This CDR3 has 12 amino acids. The germline V gene encodes CDR1 LGHNA and CDR2 YNFKEQ. This CDR3 is CASSDLPGEQYF.

The chain employs TRBV13 and TRBJ2-1; TCRdb picks TRBD2, but there is no DNA to check that call. The CDR3 covers 16 residues. Germline V lookup: CDR1 PRHDT, CDR2 FYEKMQ (reference sequence). CDR3 amino acids: CASKISRASGNNEQFF. Looking up the rest from reference TRBV13 and TRBJ2-1 gives the full variable domain: AAGVIQSPRHLIKEKRETATLKCYPIPRHDTVYWYQQGPGQDPQFLISFYEKMQSDKGSIPDRFSAQQFSDYHSELNMSSLELGDSALYFCASKISRASGNNEQFFGPGTRLTVL.

V is TRBV5-4 and J is TRBJ2-7; TCRdb's D call of TRBD1 is untestable without DNA. The CDR3 runs to 14 residues. Germline-derived CDR1 and CDR2 are SGHNT and YYREEE (reference sequence). CDR3 sequence reads: CASSLAGGHYEQYF.

The chain recombines TRBV4-3 with TRBJ2-3; TCRdb selects TRBD1, and the lack of DNA leaves this call unchecked. The length of the CDR3 is 17 residues. Germline CDR1 is LGHNA and CDR2 is YSLEER. This chain's CDR3 is CASSQGPGTGGTDTQYF.

V usage is TRBV12-3 or TRBV12-4 and J usage is TRBJ2-3. This CDR3 is built from 14 residues. CDR3: CASSLSLGWDTQYF.

The chain has TRBV28 and TRBJ2-1. Germline-derived CDR1 and CDR2 are MDHEN and SYDVKM. CDR3 size: 14 residues. The CDR3 is CASSVMGENNEQFF.

The chain combines TRBV6-5 with TRBJ2-2; the D gene TCRdb calls, TRBD2, cannot be checked with no DNA. CDR3 length: 15 residues. CDR1 and CDR2 (germline): MNHEY, SVGAGI. The CDR3 sequence: CASKRDSSNTGELFF.

This chain joins TRBV27 and TRBJ2-1. The CDR3 contains 16 residues. The germline V gene encodes CDR1 MNHEY and CDR2 SMNVEV (reference sequence). The CDR3 loop is CASKVQIQSSYNEQFF.

V gene TRBV18 combines with J gene TRBJ2-1; TCRdb's D call, TRBD1, is unchecked because there is no DNA. Germline V gives CDR1 KGHSH, CDR2 LQKENI. The CDR3 consists of 15 residues. CDR3 in amino acids: CASSPEDITYNEQFF.

The CDR3 is CSARLKGEGRNTEAFF. V usage is TRBV20-1 and J usage is TRBJ1-1. The CDR3 runs 16 residues. From germline, CDR1 is DFQATT and CDR2 SNEGSKA (reference sequence).

The chain recombines TRBV20-1 with TRBJ1-2; the TRBD1 assignment by TCRdb is unverifiable without DNA. Germline V gives CDR1 DFQATT, CDR2 SNEGSKA (reference sequence). CDR3 size: 14 residues. CDR3: CSAPGQGAVYGYTF.